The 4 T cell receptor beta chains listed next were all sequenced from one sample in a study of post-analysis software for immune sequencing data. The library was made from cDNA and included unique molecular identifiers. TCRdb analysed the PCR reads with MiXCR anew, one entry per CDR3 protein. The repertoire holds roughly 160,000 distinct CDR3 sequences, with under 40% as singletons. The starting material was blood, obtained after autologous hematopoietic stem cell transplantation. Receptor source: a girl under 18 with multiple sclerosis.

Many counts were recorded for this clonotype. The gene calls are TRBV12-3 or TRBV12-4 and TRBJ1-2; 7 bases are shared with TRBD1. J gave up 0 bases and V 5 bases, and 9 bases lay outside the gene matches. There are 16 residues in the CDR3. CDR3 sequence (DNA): TGTGCCAGCAGTCTGACAGGGAGTGGGTCTAACTATGGCTACACCTTC. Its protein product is CASSLTGSGSNYGYTF.

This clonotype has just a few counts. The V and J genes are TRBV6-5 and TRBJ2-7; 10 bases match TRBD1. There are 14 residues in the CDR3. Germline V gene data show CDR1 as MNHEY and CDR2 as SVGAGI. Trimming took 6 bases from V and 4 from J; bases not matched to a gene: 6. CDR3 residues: CASRRPGQGYEQYF. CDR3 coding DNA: TGTGCCAGCAGACGACCGGGACAGGGGTACGAGCAGTACTTC.

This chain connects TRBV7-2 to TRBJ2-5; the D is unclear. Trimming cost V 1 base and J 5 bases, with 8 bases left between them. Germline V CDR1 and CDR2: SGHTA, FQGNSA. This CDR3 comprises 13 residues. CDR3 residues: CASSLGQWETQYF. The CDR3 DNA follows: TGTGCCAGCAGCTTAGGGCAGTGGGAGACCCAGTACTTC.

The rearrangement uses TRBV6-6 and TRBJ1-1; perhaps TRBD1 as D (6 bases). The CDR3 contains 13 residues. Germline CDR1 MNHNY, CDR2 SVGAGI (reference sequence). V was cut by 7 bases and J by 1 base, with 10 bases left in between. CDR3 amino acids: CASIGGGNTEAFF. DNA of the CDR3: TGTGCCAGCATAGGAGGGGGGAACACTGAAGCTTTCTTT.